The TCR beta chain under discussion was sequenced for a study of cytomegalovirus exposure and HLA in healthy donors. The PCR had 60 Vbeta and 13 Jbeta primers. Method: immunoSEQ multiplex PCR; TCRdb's copy keeps in-frame clones and lacks some. The table shows 150,000 to 200,000 clones, with approximately 88% occurring only once. The count of this clone is one. V lost 3 bases, J lost 6 bases, and 4 bases stayed unmatched. This CDR3 region has 14 residues. Germline lookup yields CDR1 MRHNA and CDR2 SNTAGT. Material: PBMCs. This clonotype originated in a boy aged 2 to 9 in good health and CMV-seronegative. V usage is TRBV6-4 and J usage is TRBJ2-3; TRBD2 matches 9 bases. This CDR3 is CASSESGGSDTQYF. CDR3 nucleotides: TGTGCCAGCAGTGAGAGCGGGGGGTCGGATACGCAGTATTTT.